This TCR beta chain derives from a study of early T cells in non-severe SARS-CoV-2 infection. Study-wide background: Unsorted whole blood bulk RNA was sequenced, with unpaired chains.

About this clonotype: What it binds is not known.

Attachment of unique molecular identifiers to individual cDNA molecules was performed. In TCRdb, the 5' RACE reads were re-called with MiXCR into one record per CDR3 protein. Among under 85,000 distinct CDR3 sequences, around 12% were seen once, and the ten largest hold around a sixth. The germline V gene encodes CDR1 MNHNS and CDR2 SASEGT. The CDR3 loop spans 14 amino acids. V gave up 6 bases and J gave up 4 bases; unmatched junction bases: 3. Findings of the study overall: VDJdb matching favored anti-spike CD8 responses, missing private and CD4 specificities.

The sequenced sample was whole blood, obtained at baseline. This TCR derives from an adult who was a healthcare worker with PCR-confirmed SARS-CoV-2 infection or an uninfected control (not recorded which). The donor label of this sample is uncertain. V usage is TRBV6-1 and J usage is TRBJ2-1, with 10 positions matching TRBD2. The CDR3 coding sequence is TGTGCCAGCAGCCCTAGCGGGAGATACAATGAGCAGTTCTTC. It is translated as CASSPSGRYNEQFF.